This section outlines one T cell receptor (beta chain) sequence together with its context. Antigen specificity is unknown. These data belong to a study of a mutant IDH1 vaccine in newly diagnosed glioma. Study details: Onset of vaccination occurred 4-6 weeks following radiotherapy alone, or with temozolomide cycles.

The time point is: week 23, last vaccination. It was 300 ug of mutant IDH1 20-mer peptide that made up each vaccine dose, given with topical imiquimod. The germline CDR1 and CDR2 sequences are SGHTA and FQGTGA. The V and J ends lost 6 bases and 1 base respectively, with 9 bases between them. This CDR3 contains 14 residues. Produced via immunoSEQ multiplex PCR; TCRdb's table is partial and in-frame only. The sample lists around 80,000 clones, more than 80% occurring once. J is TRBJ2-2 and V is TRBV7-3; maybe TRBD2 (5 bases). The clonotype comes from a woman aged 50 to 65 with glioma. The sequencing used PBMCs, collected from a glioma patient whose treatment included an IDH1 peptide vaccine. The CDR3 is CASREDGNTGELFF. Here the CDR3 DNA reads TGTGCCAGCAGGGAGGACGGGAACACCGGGGAGCTGTTTTTT.